These 24 T cell receptor beta chains originate from one sample sequenced in a study of T cell repertoires in cytomegalovirus infection. Each CDR3 protein gets one entry after TCRdb re-called the reads with MiXCR. The table records about 830,000 distinct CDR3 sequences, about 30% of them present only once. No antigens are known for them. The source was cultured CD8+ T cells from PBMCs, collected from culture after CMV antigen stimulation. These receptor sequences come from a human donor in good health (CMV status not recorded). Some clones in this sample may be carry-over from other donors' samples.

The chain is built from TRBV15 and TRBJ2-3; possibly TRBD2 for D (6 bases). The V gene's germline CDR1 is LNHNV and CDR2 YYDKDF (reference sequence). V was shortened by 5 bases and J by 0 bases, with 12 bases between the two germline ends. CDR3 size: 15 residues. This CDR3 is CATSRDSLSTDTQYF. The DNA for the CDR3 is TGTGCCACCAGCCGGGACTCACTTAGCACAGATACGCAGTATTTT. The full variable domain, in which reference TRBV15 and TRBJ2-3 provide the parts outside the CDR3, is DAMVIQNPRYQVTQFGKPVTLSCSQTLNHNVMYWYQQKSSQAPKLLFHYYDKDFNNEADTPDNFQSRRPNTSFCFLDIRSPGLGDTAMYLCATSRDSLSTDTQYFGPGTRLTVL.

The chain recombines TRBV28 with TRBJ2-6; D is perhaps TRBD2 (5 bases). The CDR3 totals 15 residues. Germline V gene lookup returns CDR1 MDHEN and CDR2 SYDVKM. Deletions cut 3 bases from V and 4 bases from J, with 10 bases between. CDR3 DNA sequence: TGTGCCAGCAGTTTCGGGGTGGCCGGGGCCAACGTCCTGACTTTC. Encoded protein: CASSFGVAGANVLTF.

J is TRBJ1-2 and V is TRBV7-9; the match to TRBD1 covers 8 bases. The trim removed 1 base at V and 8 bases at J, leaving 6 bases unmatched. Germline lookup yields CDR1 SEHNR and CDR2 FQNEAQ (reference sequence). The CDR3 spans 14 residues. The CDR3 region has the DNA TGTGCCAGCAGCTTAGGTGACAGGGGCGAAGGCTACACCTTC. Translation: CASSLGDRGEGYTF. Looking up the rest from reference TRBV7-9 and TRBJ1-2 gives the full variable domain: DTGVSQNPRHKITKRGQNVTFRCDPISEHNRLYWYRQTLGQGPEFLTYFQNEAQLEKSRLLSDRFSAERPKGSFSTLEIQRTEQGDSAMYLCASSLGDRGEGYTFGSGTRLTVV.

The V and J genes are TRBV7-9 and TRBJ1-5, with a tentative D call TRBD1 (6 bases). The CDR3 extends over 15 amino acids. Germline V gene sequence: CDR1 SEHNR, CDR2 FQNEAQ (reference sequence). V dropped 5 bases and J dropped 3 bases, with 14 bases sitting between them. The CDR3: CASSPKDRPNQPQHF. The CDR3 DNA sequence: TGTGCCAGCAGCCCGAAGGACAGACCCAATCAGCCCCAGCATTTT. The full variable domain, completed using reference TRBV7-9 and TRBJ1-5, is DTGVSQNPRHKITKRGQNVTFRCDPISEHNRLYWYRQTLGQGPEFLTYFQNEAQLEKSRLLSDRFSAERPKGSFSTLEIQRTEQGDSAMYLCASSPKDRPNQPQHFGDGTRLSIL.

The V call is TRBV7-6, the J call TRBJ1-6, with 12 bases aligning to TRBD1. CDR1 is SGHVS, CDR2 FNYEAQ, per germline. Germline trimming cut 5 bases from V and 7 bases from J; bases unmatched to any gene: 6. This CDR3 region has 16 residues. CDR3 residues: CASSAGTGGLNSPLHF. CDR3 bases: TGTGCCAGCAGCGCCGGGACAGGGGGCCTGAATTCACCCCTCCACTTT.

This clonotype appeared a few times. The chain couples TRBV7-3 to TRBJ2-3, with TRBD2 matching over 11 bases. This CDR3 is 15 amino acids long. CDR1 and CDR2 (germline): SGHTA, FQGTGA. V shed 5 bases, J shed 5 bases, and the junction held 6 bases outside the gene matches. The CDR3 loop reads CASSISGGVLDTQYF. CDR3 DNA sequence: TGTGCCAGCAGCATTAGCGGGGGGGTGTTAGATACGCAGTATTTT.

This clonotype came up a few times. The gene calls are TRBV7-8 and TRBJ1-5, with D perhaps matching TRBD1 (6 bases). The CDR3 sequence is 15 residues long. Per the germline V gene, CDR1 is SGHVS and CDR2 is FQNEAQ. V lost 1 base, J lost 6 bases, and 13 bases lay in between. CDR3 nucleotide sequence: TGTGCCAGCAGCTTAGAGACACAGGGCGGTCAGCCCCAGCATTTT. It encodes CASSLETQGGQPQHF.

This clonotype has at least ten counts. The J gene is TRBJ2-3, the V gene TRBV7-2, with D possibly being TRBD1 (5 bases). Germline lookup yields CDR1 SGHTA and CDR2 FQGNSA. CDR3 length: 15 residues. Deletions cut 1 base from V and 2 bases from J, with 10 bases between. CDR3 loop: CASSLEGAHTDTQYF. The CDR3 DNA follows: TGTGCCAGCAGCTTAGAAGGGGCCCACACAGATACGCAGTATTTT.

This clonotype was seen a handful of times. The CDR3 DNA follows: TGTGCCACCAGCAGAGCCGGGACAGGGCCGATGCAGTACGTC. Its protein product is CATSRAGTGPMQYV. The rearrangement links TRBV15 to TRBJ2-7; TRBD1 aligns across 9 bases. The J segment lost 9 bases and the V segment lost 1 base, leaving 7 bases of the junction unmatched. This CDR3 has 14 amino acids. Germline CDR1 and CDR2: LNHNV and YYDKDF (reference sequence).

This clonotype has only a few counts. This sequence joins TRBV4-1 and TRBJ1-1; no clear D gene. Trimming left V 3 bases short and J 1 base short, with 9 bases between. Looked up from germline, CDR1 is MGHRA and CDR2 is YSYEKL. The CDR3 length is 14 residues. CDR3 in amino acids: CASSQENGNTEAFF. CDR3 DNA: TGCGCCAGCAGCCAGGAGAACGGGAACACTGAAGCTTTCTTT.

The chain combines TRBV29-1 with TRBJ2-1; D might be TRBD2 (5 bases). In germline, CDR1 is SQVTM, CDR2 ANQGSEA. Deletions cut 3 bases from V and 10 bases from J, with 13 bases between. The CDR3 covers 12 residues. CDR3 DNA sequence: TGCAGCGTTGACCTAACCGGGGTCGAGCAGTTCTTC. Translation gives CSVDLTGVEQFF.

The rearrangement joins TRBV7-9 to TRBJ1-4; TRBD1 matches at 9 bases. CDR3 size: 14 residues. Germline CDR1 SEHNR, CDR2 FQNEAQ (reference sequence). Trimming took 5 bases from V and 5 from J; bases not matched to a gene: 3. The CDR3 is CASSKDRGNEKLFF. CDR3 DNA: TGTGCCAGCAGCAAGGACAGGGGAAATGAAAAACTGTTTTTT.

This clonotype has ten or more counts. The chain links TRBV4-3 to TRBJ1-6; D is possibly TRBD1 (5 bases). The CDR3 sequence is 15 residues long. Germline V CDR1 and CDR2: LGHNA, YSLEER. Trimming took 0 bases from V and 4 from J, leaving 7 bases between them. CDR3 DNA sequence: TGCGCCAGCAGCCAAGATGGGGGGTATAATTCACCCCTCCACTTT. Translated, it gives CASSQDGGYNSPLHF.

This clonotype came up many times. The chain couples TRBV7-9 to TRBJ1-2; D not resolved. The CDR3 sequence is 13 residues long. Germline V gene sequence: CDR1 SEHNR, CDR2 FQNEAQ (reference sequence). With 1 base removed from V and 4 bases from J, the gap between germline ends came to 7 bases. CDR3 nucleotides: TGTGCCAGCAGCTTAGGACGCAGCTATGGCTACACCTTC. Translating gives CASSLGRSYGYTF.

This rearrangement joins TRBV6-2 or TRBV6-3 to TRBJ2-6; the D gene is possibly TRBD2 (5 bases). V gave up 6 bases and J gave up 4 bases, with 13 bases separating them. The germline CDR1 and CDR2 sequences are MNHEY and SVGEGT. This CDR3 is built from 15 residues. The CDR3 sequence: CASSQLTGGANVLTF. CDR3 bases: TGTGCCAGCAGCCAATTAACGGGGGGGGCCAACGTCCTGACTTTC.

The V and J genes are TRBV7-6 and TRBJ2-1, with D perhaps assigned TRBD1 or TRBD2 (6 bases each). Deletions cut 1 base from V and 2 bases from J, with 27 bases between. This CDR3 comprises 21 residues. Germline CDR1 reads SGHVS; CDR2 reads FNYEAQ. The CDR3 region has the DNA TGTGCCAGCAGCTTAGAACCGACAGGCTATCCGGGACTGGGGGCCTACAATGAGCAGTTCTTC. This codes for CASSLEPTGYPGLGAYNEQFF.

This sequence joins TRBV7-9 and TRBJ2-2, with TRBD1 matching 8 bases. CDR1 is SEHNR, CDR2 FQNEAQ, per germline (reference sequence). The junction had 7 bases not matched to a gene; V was cut back by 3 bases and J by 7 bases. The CDR3 totals 15 residues. This chain's CDR3 is CASSFRTGTFGELFF. The DNA for the CDR3 is TGTGCCAGCAGCTTTAGGACAGGGACGTTCGGGGAGCTGTTTTTT.

This clonotype was found a few times. This sequence joins TRBV19 and TRBJ1-1; D is perhaps TRBD1 (5 bases). Germline assignment: CDR1 LNHDA and CDR2 SQIVND (reference sequence). V was cut by 5 bases and J by 0 bases, with 13 bases left in between. The CDR3 totals 15 residues. The CDR3 reads CASSVSWDLNTEAFF. The CDR3 DNA reads as TGTGCCAGTAGTGTCTCTTGGGACCTGAACACTGAAGCTTTCTTT. The full variable domain, its missing parts supplied by reference TRBV19 and TRBJ1-1, is DGGITQSPKYLFRKEGQNVTLSCEQNLNHDAMYWYRQDPGQGLRLIYYSQIVNDFQKGDIAEGYSVSREKKESFPLTVTSAQKNPTAFYLCASSVSWDLNTEAFFGQGTRLTVV.

This clonotype was recorded a few times. The J gene is TRBJ1-1, the V gene TRBV19; perhaps TRBD1 as D (5 bases). From germline, CDR1 is LNHDA and CDR2 SQIVND (reference sequence). The CDR3 is 11 residues long. Trimming pared 10 bases from V and 5 bases from J, leaving 11 bases between. The CDR3 DNA sequence: TGTGCCACAGAGCAGGGAACTGAAGCTTTCTTT. This gives the protein CATEQGTEAFF.

The CDR3 region is CASSWNGGSDTQYF. CDR3 DNA sequence: TGTGCCAGCAGCTGGAACGGGGGATCAGATACGCAGTATTTT. The chain employs TRBV5-4 and TRBJ2-3, with TRBD2 as a possible D gene (6 bases). V lost 3 bases to trimming and J lost 4 bases, with 12 bases between them. The CDR3 has 14 amino acids. The germline CDR1 and CDR2 sequences are SGHNT and YYREEE (reference sequence).

The chain couples TRBV2 to TRBJ2-1; no reliable D call. Looked up from germline, CDR1 is SNHLY and CDR2 is FYNNEI. CDR3 length equals 13 residues. Trimming removed 10 bases at V and 7 bases at J, with 17 bases between. DNA for the CDR3: TGTGCCACCCTTAATCAACAGTTAAATGAGCAGTTCTTC. Translation: CATLNQQLNEQFF.

The V gene is TRBV27, the J gene TRBJ1-2; 7 positions match TRBD1. Trimming removed 2 bases from V and 8 bases from J; junction bases left unmatched: 8. The germline V gene has CDR1 MNHEY and CDR2 SMNVEV (reference sequence). CDR3 size: 14 residues. CDR3 in amino acids: CASSLDRDLWGYTF. DNA of the CDR3: TGTGCCAGCAGTTTAGACAGGGACCTATGGGGCTACACCTTC.

CDR3 in DNA: TGTGCCAGCAGACCTACCGCTCAGGGCCTTCCATATGGCTACACCTTC. Its protein is CASRPTAQGLPYGYTF. V is TRBV11-1 and J is TRBJ1-2, with TRBD1 as a possible D gene (5 bases). Trimming took off 6 bases at V and 5 bases at J, with 22 bases between the two ends. The CDR3 is 16 amino acids. Germline assignment: CDR1 SGHAT and CDR2 FQDESV (reference sequence).

A few counts support this clonotype. This chain connects TRBV7-9 to TRBJ1-2; TRBD1 aligns across 7 bases. With 4 bases clipped from V and 7 bases from J, the junction kept 6 bases outside the gene matches. The CDR3 is 13 amino acids. Per germline, CDR1 SEHNR and CDR2 FQNEAQ (reference sequence). The CDR3 reads CASSSRDSTGYTF. The CDR3 DNA reads as TGTGCCAGCAGCTCCCGGGACAGCACTGGCTACACCTTC.